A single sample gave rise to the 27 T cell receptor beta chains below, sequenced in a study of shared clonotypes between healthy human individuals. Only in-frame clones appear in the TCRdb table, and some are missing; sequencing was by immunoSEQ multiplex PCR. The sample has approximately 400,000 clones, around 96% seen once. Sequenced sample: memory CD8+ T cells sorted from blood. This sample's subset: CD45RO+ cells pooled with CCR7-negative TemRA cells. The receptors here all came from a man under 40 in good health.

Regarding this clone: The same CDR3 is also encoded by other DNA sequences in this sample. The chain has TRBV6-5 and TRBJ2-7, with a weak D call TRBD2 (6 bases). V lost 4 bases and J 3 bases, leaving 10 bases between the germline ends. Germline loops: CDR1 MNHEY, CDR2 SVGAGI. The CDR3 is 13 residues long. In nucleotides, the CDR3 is TGTGCCAGCAGTTGGGACTCCCGCTACGAGCAGTACTTC. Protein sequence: CASSWDSRYEQYF.

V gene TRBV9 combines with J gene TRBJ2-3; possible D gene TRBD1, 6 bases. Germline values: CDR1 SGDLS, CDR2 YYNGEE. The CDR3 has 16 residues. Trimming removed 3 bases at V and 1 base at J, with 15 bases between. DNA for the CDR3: TGTGCCAGCAGCGCAAGGGGGACCTCGGGCACAGATACGCAGTATTTT. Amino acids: CASSARGTSGTDTQYF. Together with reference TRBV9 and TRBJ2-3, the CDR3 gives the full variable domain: DSGVTQTPKHLITATGQRVTLRCSPRSGDLSVYWYQQSLDQGLQFLIQYYNGEERAKGNILERFSAQQFPDLHSELNLSSLELGDSALYFCASSARGTSGTDTQYFGPGTRLTVL.

CDR3: CASSYLSGRPSYEQYF. DNA of the CDR3: TGTGCCAGCAGTTACCTGAGCGGGAGGCCCTCCTACGAGCAGTACTTC. This chain joins TRBV6-5 and TRBJ2-7; 9 nucleotides line up with TRBD2. The CDR3 loop spans 16 amino acids. With V trimmed by 2 bases and J by 0 bases, 5 bases remained unmatched. CDR1 MNHEY and CDR2 SVGAGI come from the germline V gene.

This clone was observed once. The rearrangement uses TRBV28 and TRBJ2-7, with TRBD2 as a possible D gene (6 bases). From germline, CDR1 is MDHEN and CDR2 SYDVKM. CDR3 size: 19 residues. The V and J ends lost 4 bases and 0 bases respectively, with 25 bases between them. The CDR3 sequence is CASSYPTVGASAYSYEQYF. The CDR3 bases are TGTGCCAGCAGTTACCCGACCGTAGGTGCTAGCGCTTACTCCTACGAGCAGTACTTC.

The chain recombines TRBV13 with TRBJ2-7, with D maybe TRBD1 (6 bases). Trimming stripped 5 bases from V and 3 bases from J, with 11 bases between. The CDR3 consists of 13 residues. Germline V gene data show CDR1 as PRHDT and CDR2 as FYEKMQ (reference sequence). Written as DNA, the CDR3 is TGTGCCAGCAGCACCGGACAGAACTACGAGCAGTACTTC. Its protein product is CASSTGQNYEQYF. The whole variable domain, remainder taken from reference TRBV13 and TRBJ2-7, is AAGVIQSPRHLIKEKRETATLKCYPIPRHDTVYWYQQGPGQDPQFLISFYEKMQSDKGSIPDRFSAQQFSDYHSELNMSSLELGDSALYFCASSTGQNYEQYFGPGTRLTVT.

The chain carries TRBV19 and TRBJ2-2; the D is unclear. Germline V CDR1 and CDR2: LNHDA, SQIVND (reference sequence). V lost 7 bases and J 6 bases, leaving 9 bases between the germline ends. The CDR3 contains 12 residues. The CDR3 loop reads CASTPGPGELFF. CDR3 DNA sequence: TGTGCCAGTACCCCCGGACCCGGGGAGCTGTTTTTT.

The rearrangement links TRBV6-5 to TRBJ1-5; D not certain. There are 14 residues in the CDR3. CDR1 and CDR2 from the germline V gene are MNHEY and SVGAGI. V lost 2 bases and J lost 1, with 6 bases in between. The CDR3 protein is CASSYGQSNQPQHF. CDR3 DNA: TGTGCCAGCAGTTACGGGCAGAGCAATCAGCCCCAGCATTTT.

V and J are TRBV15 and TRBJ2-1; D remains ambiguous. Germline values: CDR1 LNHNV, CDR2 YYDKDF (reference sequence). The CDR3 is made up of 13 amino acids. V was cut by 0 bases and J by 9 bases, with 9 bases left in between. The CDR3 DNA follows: TGTGCCACCAGCAGAGATTTATTGCTTGAGCAGTTCTTC. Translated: CATSRDLLLEQFF.

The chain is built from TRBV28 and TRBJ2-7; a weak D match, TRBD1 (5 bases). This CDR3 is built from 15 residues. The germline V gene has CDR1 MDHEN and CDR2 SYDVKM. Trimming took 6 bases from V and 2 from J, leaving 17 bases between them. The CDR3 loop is CASSEQGQIPYEQYF. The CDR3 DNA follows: TGTGCCAGCAGCGAGCAGGGTCAGATTCCCTACGAGCAGTACTTC. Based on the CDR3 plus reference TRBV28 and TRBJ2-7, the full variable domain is DVKVTQSSRYLVKRTGEKVFLECVQDMDHENMFWYRQDPGLGLRLIYFSYDVKMKEKGDIPEGYSVSREKKERFSLILESASTNQTSMYLCASSEQGQIPYEQYFGPGTRLTVT.

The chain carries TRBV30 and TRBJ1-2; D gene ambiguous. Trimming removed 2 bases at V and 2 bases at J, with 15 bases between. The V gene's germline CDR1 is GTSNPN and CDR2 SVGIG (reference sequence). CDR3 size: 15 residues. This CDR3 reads CAWSPNTNLNYGYTF. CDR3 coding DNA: TGTGCCTGGAGTCCCAACACGAACTTGAACTATGGCTACACCTTC.

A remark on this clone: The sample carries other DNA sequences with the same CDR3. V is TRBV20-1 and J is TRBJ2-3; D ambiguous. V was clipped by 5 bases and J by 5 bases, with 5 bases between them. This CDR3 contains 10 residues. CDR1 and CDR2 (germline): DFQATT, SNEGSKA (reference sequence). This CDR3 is CSARRDTQYF. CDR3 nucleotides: TGCAGTGCTCGGAGAGATACGCAGTATTTT.

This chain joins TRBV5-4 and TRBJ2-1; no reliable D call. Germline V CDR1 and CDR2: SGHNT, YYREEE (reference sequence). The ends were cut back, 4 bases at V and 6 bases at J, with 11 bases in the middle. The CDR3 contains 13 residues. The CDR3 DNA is TGTGCCAGCAGCCCCAAGATGGGCAATGAGCAGTTCTTC. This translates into CASSPKMGNEQFF.

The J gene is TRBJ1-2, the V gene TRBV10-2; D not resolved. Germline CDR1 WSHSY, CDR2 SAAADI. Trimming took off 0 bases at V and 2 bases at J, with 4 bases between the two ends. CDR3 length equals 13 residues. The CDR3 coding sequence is TGCGCCAGCAGTGAGTCGTCAAACTATGGCTACACCTTC. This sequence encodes CASSESSNYGYTF.

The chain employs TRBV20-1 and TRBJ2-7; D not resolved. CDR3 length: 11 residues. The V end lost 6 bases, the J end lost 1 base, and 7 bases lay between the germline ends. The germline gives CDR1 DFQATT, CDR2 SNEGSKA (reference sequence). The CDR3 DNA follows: TGCAGTGCGCTGACTTCCTACGAGCAGTACTTC. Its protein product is CSALTSYEQYF.

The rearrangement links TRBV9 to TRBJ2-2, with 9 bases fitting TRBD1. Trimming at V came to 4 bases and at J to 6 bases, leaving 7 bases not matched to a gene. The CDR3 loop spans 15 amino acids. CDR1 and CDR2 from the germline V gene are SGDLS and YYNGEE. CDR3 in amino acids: CASSPGQGKSGELFF. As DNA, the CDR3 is TGTGCCAGCAGCCCAGGACAGGGGAAATCCGGGGAGCTGTTTTTT.

This CDR3 is CASSFRAGVAETYEQYF. CDR3 coding DNA: TGTGCCAGCAGTTTTAGGGCGGGAGTAGCGGAAACCTACGAGCAGTACTTC. V is TRBV27 and J is TRBJ2-7; 7 bases align to TRBD2. This CDR3 has 17 residues. Per germline, CDR1 MNHEY and CDR2 SMNVEV (reference sequence). J lost 2 bases, V lost 3 bases, and 13 bases had no gene match.

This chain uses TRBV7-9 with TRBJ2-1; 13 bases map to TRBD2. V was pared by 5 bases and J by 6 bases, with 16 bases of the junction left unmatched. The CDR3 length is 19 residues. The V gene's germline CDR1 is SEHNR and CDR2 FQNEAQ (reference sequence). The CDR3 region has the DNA TGTGCCAGCAGCCCCCGACTAGCGGGAGGAAACATGAGGGGCAATGAGCAGTTCTTC. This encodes CASSPRLAGGNMRGNEQFF.

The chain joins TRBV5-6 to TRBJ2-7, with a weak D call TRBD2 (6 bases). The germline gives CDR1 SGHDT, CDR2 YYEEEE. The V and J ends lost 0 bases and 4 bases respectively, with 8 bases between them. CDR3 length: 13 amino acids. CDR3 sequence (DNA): TGTGCCAGCAGCTTGGTTAGCGGATACGAGCAGTACTTC. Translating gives CASSLVSGYEQYF.

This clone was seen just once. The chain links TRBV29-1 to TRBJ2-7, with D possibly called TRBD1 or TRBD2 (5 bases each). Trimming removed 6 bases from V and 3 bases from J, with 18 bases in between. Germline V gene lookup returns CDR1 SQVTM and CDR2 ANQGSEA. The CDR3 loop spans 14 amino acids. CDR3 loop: CSVVGREKNYEQYF. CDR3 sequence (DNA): TGCAGCGTCGTCGGCAGGGAGAAGAACTACGAGCAGTACTTC.

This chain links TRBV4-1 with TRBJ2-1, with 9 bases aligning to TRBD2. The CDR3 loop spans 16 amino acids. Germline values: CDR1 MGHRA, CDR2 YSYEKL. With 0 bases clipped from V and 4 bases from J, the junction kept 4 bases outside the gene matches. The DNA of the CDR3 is TGCGCCAGCAGCCAAGAGGTGGCGGGAGGGTACAATGAGCAGTTCTTC. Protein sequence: CASSQEVAGGYNEQFF.

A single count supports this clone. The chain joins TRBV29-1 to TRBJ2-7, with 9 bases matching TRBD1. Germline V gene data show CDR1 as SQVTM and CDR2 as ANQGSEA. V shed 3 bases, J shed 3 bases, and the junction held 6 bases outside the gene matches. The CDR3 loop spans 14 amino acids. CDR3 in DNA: TGCAGCGTTGAGGTAGGGGGACAGGGCTACGAGCAGTACTTC. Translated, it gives CSVEVGGQGYEQYF.

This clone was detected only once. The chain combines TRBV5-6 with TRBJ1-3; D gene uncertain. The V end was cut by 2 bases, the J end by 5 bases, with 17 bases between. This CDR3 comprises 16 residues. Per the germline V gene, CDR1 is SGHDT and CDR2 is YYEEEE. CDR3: CASSFRPMDGRNTIYF. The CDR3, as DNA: TGTGCCAGCAGCTTCCGCCCCATGGACGGAAGAAACACCATATATTTT.

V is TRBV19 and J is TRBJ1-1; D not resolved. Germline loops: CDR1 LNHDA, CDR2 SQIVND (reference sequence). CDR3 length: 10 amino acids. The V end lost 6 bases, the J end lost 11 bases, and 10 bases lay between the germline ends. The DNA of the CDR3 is TGTGCCAGTAGCGATGGGGTGGCTTTCTTT. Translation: CASSDGVAFF. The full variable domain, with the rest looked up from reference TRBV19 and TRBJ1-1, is DGGITQSPKYLFRKEGQNVTLSCEQNLNHDAMYWYRQDPGQGLRLIYYSQIVNDFQKGDIAEGYSVSREKKESFPLTVTSAQKNPTAFYLCASSDGVAFFGQGTRLTVV.

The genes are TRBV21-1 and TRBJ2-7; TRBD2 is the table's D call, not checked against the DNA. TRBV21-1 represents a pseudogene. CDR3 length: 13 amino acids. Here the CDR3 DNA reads TGTGCCAGCAAAGTGGAGAGCTCCTACGAGCAGTACTTC. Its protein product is CASKVESSYEQYF.

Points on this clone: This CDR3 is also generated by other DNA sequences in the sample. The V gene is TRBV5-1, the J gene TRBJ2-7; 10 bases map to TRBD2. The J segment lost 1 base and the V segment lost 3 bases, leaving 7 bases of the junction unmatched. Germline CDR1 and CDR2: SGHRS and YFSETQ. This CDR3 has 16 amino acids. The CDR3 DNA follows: TGCGCCAGCAGCTCAATCTTAGCGGGAGGTTCCTACGAGCAGTACTTC. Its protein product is CASSSILAGGSYEQYF.

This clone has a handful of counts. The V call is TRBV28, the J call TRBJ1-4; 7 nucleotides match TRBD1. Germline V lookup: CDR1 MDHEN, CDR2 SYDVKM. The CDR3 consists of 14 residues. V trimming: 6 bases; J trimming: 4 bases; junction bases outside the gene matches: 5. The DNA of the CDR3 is TGTGCCAGCAGGACGACAGGGTATAATGAAAAACTGTTTTTT. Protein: CASRTTGYNEKLFF.

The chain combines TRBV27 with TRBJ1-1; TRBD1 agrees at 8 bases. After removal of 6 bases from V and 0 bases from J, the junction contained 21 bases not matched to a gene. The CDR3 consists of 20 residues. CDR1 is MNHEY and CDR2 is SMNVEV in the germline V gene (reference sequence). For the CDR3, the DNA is TGTGCCAGCAGCTTTAGGTTTAGACCCCTTCGGGACAGGTTGAACACTGAAGCTTTCTTT. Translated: CASSFRFRPLRDRLNTEAFF.